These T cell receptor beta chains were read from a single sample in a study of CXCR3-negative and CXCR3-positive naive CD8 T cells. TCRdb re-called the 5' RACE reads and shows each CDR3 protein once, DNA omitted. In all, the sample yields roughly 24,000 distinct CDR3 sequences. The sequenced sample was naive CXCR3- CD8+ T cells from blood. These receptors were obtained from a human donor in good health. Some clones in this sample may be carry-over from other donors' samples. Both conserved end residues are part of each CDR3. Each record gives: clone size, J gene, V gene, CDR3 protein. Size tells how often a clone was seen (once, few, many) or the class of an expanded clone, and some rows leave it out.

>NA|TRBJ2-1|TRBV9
CASSVDENEQFF
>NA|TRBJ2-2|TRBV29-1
CSVELTGNTGELFF
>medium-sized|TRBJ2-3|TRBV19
CASSIGVDTQYF
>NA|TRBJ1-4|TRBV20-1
CSARDWDRGEKLFF
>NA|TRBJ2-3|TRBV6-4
CASSDSTSGGGTDTQYF
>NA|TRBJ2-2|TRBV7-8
CANPGPNTGELFF
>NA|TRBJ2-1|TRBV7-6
CASSFGPSSYNEQFF
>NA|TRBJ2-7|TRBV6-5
CASRTPGQGAEQYF
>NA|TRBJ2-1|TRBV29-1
CSVEMGVGRFRSYNEQFF
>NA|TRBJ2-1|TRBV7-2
CASSLRAEPPYNEQFF
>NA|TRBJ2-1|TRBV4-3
CASSQGRGPQFF
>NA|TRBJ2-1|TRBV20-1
CSAKAKGTVRYNEQFF
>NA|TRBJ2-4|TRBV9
CASSSGQGRAIQYF
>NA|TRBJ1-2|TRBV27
CASKTGDNYGYTF
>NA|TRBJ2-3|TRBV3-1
CASSQPGEDTQYF
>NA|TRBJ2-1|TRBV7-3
CASSSRGGHFNEQFF
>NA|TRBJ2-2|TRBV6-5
CASSPGQVGTGELFF
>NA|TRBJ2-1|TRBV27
CASSLGAGGVYNEQFF
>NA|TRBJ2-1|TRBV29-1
CSVGSGDLYNEQFF
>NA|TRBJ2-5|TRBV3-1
CASSQGTSGQETQYF
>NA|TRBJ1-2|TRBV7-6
CASSLAGKGYTF
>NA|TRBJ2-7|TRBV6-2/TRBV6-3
CASESGTPDFEQYF